These 2 T cell receptor beta chains share one sample of origin, sequenced in a study of CD4 T cells in relation to SARS-CoV-2 and coronaviruses. The antigens these receptors bind are not known. Sequenced by immunoSEQ multiplex PCR; TCRdb stores in-frame clones only, minus some. The sample lists tens of thousands of clones; roughly 80% were seen once. Before the COVID-19 pandemic, during about 2010-2018, CD4+ T cells were taken from unexposed donors. Isolation of CD4+ T cells took place after less than 11 days in culture. The sequencing input was CD4+ T cells from PBMCs, cultured in vitro. Receptor source: a human donor in good health.

The J gene is TRBJ2-2, the V gene TRBV19; tentative D call: TRBD2 (6 bases). V was cut by 9 bases and J by 9 bases, with 20 bases left in between. The germline CDR1 and CDR2 sequences are LNHDA and SQIVND (reference sequence). CDR3 length: 14 amino acids. For the CDR3, the DNA is TGTGCCAGGACCGGGGGATGGGGAACCCGGGAGCTGTTTTTT. It specifies CARTGGWGTRELFF.

V gene TRBV28 combines with J gene TRBJ1-2; 8 bases agree with TRBD1. The CDR3 is 12 amino acids. V lost 4 bases to trimming and J lost 6 bases; unmatched junction nucleotides: 1. Germline V gene data show CDR1 as MDHEN and CDR2 as SYDVKM. CDR3 bases: TGTGCCAGCAGTTGGACAGGGAATGGCTACACCTTC. Translation: CASSWTGNGYTF.